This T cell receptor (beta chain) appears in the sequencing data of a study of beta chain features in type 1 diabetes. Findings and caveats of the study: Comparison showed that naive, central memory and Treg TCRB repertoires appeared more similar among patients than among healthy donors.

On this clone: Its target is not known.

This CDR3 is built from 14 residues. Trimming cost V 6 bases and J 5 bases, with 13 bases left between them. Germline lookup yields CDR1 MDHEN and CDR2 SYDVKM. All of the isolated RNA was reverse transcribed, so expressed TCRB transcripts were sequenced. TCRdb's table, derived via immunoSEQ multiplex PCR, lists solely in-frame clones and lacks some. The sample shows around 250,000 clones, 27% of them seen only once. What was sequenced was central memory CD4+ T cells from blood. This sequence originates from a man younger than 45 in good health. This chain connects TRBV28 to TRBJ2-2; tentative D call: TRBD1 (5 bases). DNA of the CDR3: TGTGCCAGCAGCAACCCAGGGAAAACCGGGGAGCTGTTTTTT. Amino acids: CASSNPGKTGELFF.